This entry lists 26 T cell receptor beta chains sequenced from one sample in a study of T cells in Graves' hyperthyroidism and ophthalmopathy. Using RNA transcripts as the source, TCR beta CDR3 regions were amplified. In the first-round RT-PCR of the TCR CDR3, the HTBI primer set was used. TCRdb re-analysed the multiplex PCR reads in MiXCR, keeping a single row per CDR3 protein. The sample holds 350,000 to 500,000 distinct CDR3 sequences, roughly 15% seen once. The sequencing sample was made of blood. The receptors were sampled from a young woman with Graves' hyperthyroidism.

At least ten counts were recorded for this clonotype. The chain links TRBV2 to TRBJ2-1, with 8 positions matching TRBD2. The CDR3 totals 17 residues. The germline V gene has CDR1 SNHLY and CDR2 FYNNEI. V shed 1 base and J 4 bases; nucleotides not matched to a gene: 9. As DNA, the CDR3 is TGTGCCAGCAGTGAAGGGGTAGGGACTAGGAGGTACAATGAGCAGTTCTTC. It yields the protein CASSEGVGTRRYNEQFF.

There are many counts of this clonotype. This rearrangement joins TRBV11-2 to TRBJ2-5; 10 bases line up with TRBD2. V dropped 6 bases and J dropped 2; count of bases not matched to a gene: 3. The V gene's germline CDR1 is SGHAT and CDR2 FQNNGV. The CDR3 covers 14 residues. CDR3 bases: TGTGCCAGCAGGCGGACTAGCGGACAAGAGACCCAGTACTTC. Protein sequence: CASRRTSGQETQYF.

This clonotype occurred a few times. V gene TRBV12-3 or TRBV12-4 combines with J gene TRBJ2-1, with 8 nucleotides matching TRBD2. The CDR3 runs 13 residues. The V gene end was trimmed by 7 bases and the J gene end by 4 bases; junction bases not matched to a gene: 3. The DNA of the CDR3 is TGTGCCAGCATGACTAGCGAGTACAATGAGCAGTTCTTC. Its translation: CASMTSEYNEQFF.

Ten or more counts support this clonotype. The gene calls are TRBV6-2 or TRBV6-3 and TRBJ2-7; 7 positions agree with TRBD1. The CDR3 length is 15 residues. J was trimmed by 1 base and V by 2 bases; bases with no gene match: 5. The germline V gene has CDR1 MNHEY and CDR2 SVGEGT. The CDR3 protein is CASSYEETGSYEQYF. CDR3 in DNA: TGTGCCAGCAGTTACGAAGAGACAGGGTCCTACGAGCAGTACTTC.

This chain's CDR3 is CALGQSDQETQYF. The CDR3 DNA is TGTGCCCTCGGCCAATCGGATCAAGAGACCCAGTACTTC. The V gene is TRBV6-1, the J gene TRBJ2-5; D is unclear. The CDR3 spans 13 residues. V lost 11 bases, J lost 2 bases, and 15 bases lay in between. Germline V gene sequence: CDR1 MNHNS, CDR2 SASEGT.

The J gene is TRBJ1-1, the V gene TRBV5-5; D not certain. The CDR3 covers 14 residues. Germline CDR1 is SGHKS and CDR2 is YYEKEE (reference sequence). The germline V and J ends were trimmed by 0 bases and 1 base, with 7 bases remaining between them. The CDR3 DNA is TGTGCCAGCAGCTTGGAGTTCAGGAACACTGAAGCTTTCTTT. It yields the protein CASSLEFRNTEAFF.

This clonotype was seen ten or more times. V and J are TRBV28 and TRBJ1-4; D might be TRBD1 (5 bases). CDR3 size: 15 residues. Germline-derived CDR1 and CDR2 are MDHEN and SYDVKM. The V and J ends lost 2 bases and 10 bases respectively, with 17 bases between them. The CDR3 coding sequence is TGTGCCAGCAGTTTAGAGTCCGGGTTGAGGGGAAAACTGTTTTTT. Translating gives CASSLESGLRGKLFF.

The genes are TRBV5-1 and TRBJ2-3, with a possible D match to TRBD2 (5 bases). This CDR3 comprises 14 residues. CDR1 and CDR2 from the germline V gene are SGHRS and YFSETQ. V lost 6 bases, J lost 2 bases, and 13 bases lay in between. In nucleotides, the CDR3 is TGCGCCAGCATGGTGGGAGCCTCCACAGATACGCAGTATTTT. Translated, it gives CASMVGASTDTQYF.

The gene calls are TRBV4-2 and TRBJ2-7; 11 nucleotides align to TRBD2. Trimming took 0 bases from V and 2 from J; bases not matched to a gene: 12. The CDR3 extends over 19 amino acids. Germline values: CDR1 LGHNA, CDR2 YNFKEQ. Written as DNA, the CDR3 is TGTGCCAGCAGCCAAGATTTTGGTAGCGGGAGGGATAGGGCCTACGAGCAGTACTTC. Amino acid sequence: CASSQDFGSGRDRAYEQYF.

The V call is TRBV5-4, the J call TRBJ2-7, with D perhaps TRBD2 (6 bases). There are 18 residues in the CDR3. Germline CDR1 SGHNT, CDR2 YYREEE (reference sequence). Trimming removed 2 bases at V and 1 base at J, with 22 bases between. Here the CDR3 DNA reads TGTGCCAGCAGCTTCCAGGCTAGCGAGAACTTTCCTTCCTACGAGCAGTACTTC. The encoded protein is CASSFQASENFPSYEQYF. Complete variable domain (other parts from reference TRBV5-4 and TRBJ2-7): ETGVTQSPTHLIKTRGQQVTLRCSSQSGHNTVSWYQQALGQGPQFIFQYYREEENGRGNFPPRFSGLQFPNYSSELNVNALELDDSALYLCASSFQASENFPSYEQYFGPGTRLTVT.

The rearrangement joins TRBV7-9 to TRBJ2-7, with a possible D match to TRBD1 (5 bases). The CDR3 totals 17 residues. The V gene's germline CDR1 is SEHNR and CDR2 FQNEAQ (reference sequence). Trimming took off 5 bases at V and 2 bases at J, with 22 bases between the two ends. CDR3 region: CASSPHLDINPTYEQYF. The CDR3 nucleotides are TGTGCCAGCAGCCCCCATTTGGACATCAACCCGACCTACGAGCAGTACTTC.

The table lists this clonotype with a few counts. V and J are TRBV29-1 and TRBJ2-7; maybe TRBD1 (6 bases). CDR3 length: 12 residues. Germline-derived CDR1 and CDR2 are SQVTM and ANQGSEA. With 2 bases removed from V and 7 bases from J, the gap between germline ends came to 12 bases. For the CDR3, the DNA is TGCAGCGTTGAACAGGGGCTTAGGGAGCAGTACTTC. Protein: CSVEQGLREQYF.

This clonotype was picked up a small number of times. V is TRBV29-1 and J is TRBJ2-3; D may be TRBD1 or TRBD2 (5 bases each). The germline V and J ends were trimmed by 7 bases and 0 bases, with 17 bases remaining between them. The CDR3 sequence is 15 residues long. Germline loops: CDR1 SQVTM, CDR2 ANQGSEA. The CDR3 DNA follows: TGCAGCGCCGAACGGGGCAGGGCTAGCACAGATACGCAGTATTTT. This translates into CSAERGRASTDTQYF.

Ten or more counts support this clonotype. This CDR3 reads CASRNTDTQYF. In nucleotides, the CDR3 is TGTGCCAGCCGAAACACAGATACGCAGTATTTT. V and J are TRBV11-2 and TRBJ2-3; no clear D. This CDR3 has 11 residues. CDR1 SGHAT and CDR2 FQNNGV come from the germline V gene. Deletions cut 8 bases from V and 2 bases from J, with 5 bases between.

V and J are TRBV20-1 and TRBJ1-1; perhaps TRBD1 as D (6 bases). The V end lost 2 bases, the J end lost 0 bases, and 13 bases lay between the germline ends. The CDR3 totals 15 residues. The germline V gene has CDR1 DFQATT and CDR2 SNEGSKA (reference sequence). The CDR3 nucleotides read TGCAGTGCTAGACCCGGACAGAGTATGAACACTGAAGCTTTCTTT. The encoded protein is CSARPGQSMNTEAFF.

V usage is TRBV7-2 and J usage is TRBJ1-2, with a tentative D call TRBD1 (5 bases). CDR1 SGHTA and CDR2 FQGNSA come from the germline V gene. V lost 1 base to trimming and J lost 2 bases, with 17 bases between them. The CDR3 consists of 17 residues. DNA for the CDR3: TGTGCCAGCAGCTTAGATATTAGCGGGACCGCAAACTATGGCTACACCTTC. Its protein product is CASSLDISGTANYGYTF. The complete variable domain, with remaining parts taken from reference TRBV7-2 and TRBJ1-2, reads GAGVSQSPSNKVTEKGKDVELRCDPISGHTALYWYRQSLGQGLEFLIYFQGNSAPDKSGLPSDRFSAERTGGSVSTLTIQRTQQEDSAVYLCASSLDISGTANYGYTFGSGTRLTVV.

Turning to this clonotype: A read error may account for a junction end that differs from germline. The chain links TRBV2 to TRBJ2-2; 8 nucleotides agree with TRBD2. The CDR3 loop spans 14 amino acids. Germline V gives CDR1 SNHLY, CDR2 FYNNEI. The CDR3 is CASSTGLGAGELLF. The CDR3 DNA reads TGTGCCAGCAGCACGGGACTAGGGGCCGGGGAGCTGCTTTTT.

In this sample, this clonotype turned up a few times. The chain carries TRBV4-3 and TRBJ1-1; 12 bases align to TRBD1. The CDR3 sequence is 19 residues long. Germline CDR1 is LGHNA and CDR2 is YSLEER. J was trimmed by 0 bases and V by 3 bases; bases with no gene match: 11. The CDR3: CASSQIRPGQGALNTEAFF. CDR3 in DNA: TGCGCCAGCAGCCAGATACGGCCGGGACAGGGGGCCTTGAACACTGAAGCTTTCTTT.

In this sample, this clonotype turned up many times. The rearrangement joins TRBV20-1 to TRBJ2-1, with no clear D. V gave up 0 bases and J gave up 6 bases, with 6 bases separating them. CDR1 and CDR2 from the germline V gene are DFQATT and SNEGSKA (reference sequence). The CDR3 covers 12 residues. Written as DNA, the CDR3 is TGCAGTGCTAGAGACGCCTCCAATGAGCAGTTCTTC. Translating it yields CSARDASNEQFF.

The chain has TRBV27 and TRBJ1-3; D is perhaps TRBD1 (6 bases). Deletions cut 6 bases from V and 0 bases from J, with 6 bases between. The CDR3 has 13 residues. Germline V gives CDR1 MNHEY, CDR2 SMNVEV (reference sequence). CDR3 sequence: CASSRGSGNTIYF. The CDR3 nucleotides read TGTGCCAGCAGCAGGGGCTCTGGAAACACCATATATTTT.

In its sample, this clonotype was seen many times. V and J are TRBV28 and TRBJ2-2; D might be TRBD1 (6 bases). Germline V lookup: CDR1 MDHEN, CDR2 SYDVKM. Trimming cost V 3 bases and J 4 bases, with 9 bases left between them. There are 14 residues in the CDR3. CDR3 bases: TGTGCCAGCAGTTTGGTAGGGGGCACCGGGGAGCTGTTTTTT. This codes for CASSLVGGTGELFF.

This clonotype was seen ten or more times. The chain employs TRBV5-5 and TRBJ1-2; perhaps TRBD1 as D (5 bases). V was trimmed by 6 bases and J by 7 bases, leaving 22 bases between them. The CDR3 extends over 15 amino acids. Germline assignment: CDR1 SGHKS and CDR2 YYEKEE (reference sequence). CDR3 DNA sequence: TGTGCCAGCATGAACTCAGGGCTGCCAGGAGCTGGCTACACCTTC. Translated: CASMNSGLPGAGYTF.

The chain couples TRBV18 to TRBJ2-1; 7 bases line up with TRBD2. Germline CDR1 KGHSH, CDR2 LQKENI. J lost 6 bases, V lost 3 bases, and 11 bases had no gene match. The CDR3 covers 16 residues. The chain's CDR3 is CASSPHASGTGNEQFF. DNA for the CDR3: TGTGCCAGCTCACCCCACGCTAGCGGCACGGGCAATGAGCAGTTCTTC.

This clonotype was recorded at least ten times. The CDR3: CASSDSRQGGTNEKLFF. CDR3 DNA sequence: TGTGCCAGCAGTGATTCCCGACAGGGAGGTACTAATGAAAAACTGTTTTTT. The V and J genes are TRBV2 and TRBJ1-4, with 7 bases lining up with TRBD1. The junction had 9 bases not matched to a gene; V was cut back by 3 bases and J by 2 bases. Germline loops: CDR1 SNHLY, CDR2 FYNNEI. The CDR3 is 17 residues long.

The chain has TRBV28 and TRBJ2-5; 7 bases agree with TRBD1. The junction had 5 bases not matched to a gene; V was cut back by 5 bases and J by 5 bases. The CDR3 sequence is 13 residues long. CDR1 MDHEN and CDR2 SYDVKM come from the germline V gene. The DNA for the CDR3 is TGTGCCAGCAGTAGCTTCAGGGGGGAGACCCAGTACTTC. The encoded protein is CASSSFRGETQYF.

This clonotype was seen ten or more times. The chain is built from TRBV20-1 and TRBJ1-1; D gene uncertain. CDR3 size: 14 residues. V lost 3 bases and J lost 4, with 15 bases in between. CDR1 is DFQATT, CDR2 SNEGSKA, per germline (reference sequence). For the CDR3, the DNA is TGCAGTGCTAGTATTTCGGTCACCGGCACTGAAGCTTTCTTT. Its protein is CSASISVTGTEAFF.